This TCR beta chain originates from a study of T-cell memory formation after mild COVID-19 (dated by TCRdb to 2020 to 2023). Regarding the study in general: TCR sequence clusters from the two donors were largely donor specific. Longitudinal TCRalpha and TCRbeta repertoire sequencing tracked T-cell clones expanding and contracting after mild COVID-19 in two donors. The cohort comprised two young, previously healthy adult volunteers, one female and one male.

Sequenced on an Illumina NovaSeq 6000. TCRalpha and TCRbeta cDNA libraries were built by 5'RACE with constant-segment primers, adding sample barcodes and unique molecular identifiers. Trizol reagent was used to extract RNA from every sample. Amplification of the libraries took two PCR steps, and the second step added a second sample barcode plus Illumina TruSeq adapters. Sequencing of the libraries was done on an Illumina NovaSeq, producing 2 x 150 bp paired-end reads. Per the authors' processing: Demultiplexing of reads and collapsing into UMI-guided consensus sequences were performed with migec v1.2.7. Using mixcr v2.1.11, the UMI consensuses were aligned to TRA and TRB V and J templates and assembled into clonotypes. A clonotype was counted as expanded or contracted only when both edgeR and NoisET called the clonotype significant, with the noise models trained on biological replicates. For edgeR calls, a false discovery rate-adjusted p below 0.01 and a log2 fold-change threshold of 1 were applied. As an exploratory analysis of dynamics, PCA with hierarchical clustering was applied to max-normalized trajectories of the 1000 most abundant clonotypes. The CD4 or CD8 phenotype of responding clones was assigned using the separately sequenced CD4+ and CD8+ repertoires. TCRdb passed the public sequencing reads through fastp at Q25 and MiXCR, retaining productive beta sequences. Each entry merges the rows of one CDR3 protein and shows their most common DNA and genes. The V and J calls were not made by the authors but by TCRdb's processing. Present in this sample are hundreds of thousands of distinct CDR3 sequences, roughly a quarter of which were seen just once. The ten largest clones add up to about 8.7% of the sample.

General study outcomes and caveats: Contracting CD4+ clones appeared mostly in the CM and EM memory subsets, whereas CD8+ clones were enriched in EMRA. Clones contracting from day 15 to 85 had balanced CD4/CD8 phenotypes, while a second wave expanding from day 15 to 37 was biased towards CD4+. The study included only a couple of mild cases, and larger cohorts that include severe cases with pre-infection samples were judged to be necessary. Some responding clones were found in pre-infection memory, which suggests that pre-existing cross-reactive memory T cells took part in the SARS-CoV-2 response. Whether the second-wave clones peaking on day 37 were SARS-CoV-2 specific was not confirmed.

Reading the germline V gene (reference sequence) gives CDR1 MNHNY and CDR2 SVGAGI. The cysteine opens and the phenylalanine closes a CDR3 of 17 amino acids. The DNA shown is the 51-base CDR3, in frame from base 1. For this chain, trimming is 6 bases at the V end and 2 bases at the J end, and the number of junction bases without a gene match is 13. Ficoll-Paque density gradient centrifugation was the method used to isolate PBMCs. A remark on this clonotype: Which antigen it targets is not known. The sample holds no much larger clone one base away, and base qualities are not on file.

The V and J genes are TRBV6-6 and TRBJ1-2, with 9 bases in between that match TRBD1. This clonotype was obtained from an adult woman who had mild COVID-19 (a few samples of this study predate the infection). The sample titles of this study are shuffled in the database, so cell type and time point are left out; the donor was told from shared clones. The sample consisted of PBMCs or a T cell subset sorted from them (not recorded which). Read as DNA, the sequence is TGTGCCAGCAGCAACCAGAGCCCTGGGACAGGGAACTATGGCTACACCTTC. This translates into CASSNQSPGTGNYGYTF.